The 27 T cell receptor beta chains in this list originate from one sample, sequenced in a study of blood T cell repertoires in COVID-19. Libraries were prepared by immunoSEQ multiplex PCR; TCRdb keeps only in-frame clonotypes and omits some of them. Of roughly 220,000 clones detected, 86% appear once; the ten largest clones hold less than 4.5%. The sequencing sample was made of PBMCs or T cells enriched from blood (not recorded which). The receptors were sampled from a woman aged 40 to 50 with acute COVID-19.

The chain combines TRBV10-1 with TRBJ1-2; 8 nucleotides line up with TRBD1. V shed 3 bases, J shed 4 bases, and the junction held 4 bases outside the gene matches. The CDR3 runs to 14 residues. Germline-derived CDR1 and CDR2 are WNHNN and SYGVQD (reference sequence). The CDR3, as DNA: TGCGCCAGCAGTGACCGACAGGGGATCTATGGCTACACCTTC. Protein product: CASSDRQGIYGYTF.

The chain joins TRBV5-1 to TRBJ1-5; D might be TRBD1 (5 bases). Germline CDR1 and CDR2: SGHRS and YFSETQ. The V gene lost 0 bases and the J gene lost 7 bases, with 14 bases spanning the gap. The length of the CDR3 is 15 residues. CDR3 residues: CASSLDGQGGQPQHF. The CDR3, as DNA: TGCGCCAGCAGCTTGGATGGTCAGGGAGGGCAGCCCCAGCATTTT.

This sequence joins TRBV13 and TRBJ1-1, with D perhaps TRBD1 (6 bases). The V end lost 5 bases, the J end lost 4 bases, and 11 bases lay between the germline ends. Germline loops: CDR1 PRHDT, CDR2 FYEKMQ (reference sequence). This CDR3 comprises 13 residues. CDR3 sequence reads: CASSRGGGTEAFF. CDR3 DNA: TGTGCCAGCAGCCGGGGAGGGGGCACTGAAGCTTTCTTT. Combining the CDR3 with reference TRBV13 and TRBJ1-1 gives the whole variable domain AAGVIQSPRHLIKEKRETATLKCYPIPRHDTVYWYQQGPGQDPQFLISFYEKMQSDKGSIPDRFSAQQFSDYHSELNMSSLELGDSALYFCASSRGGGTEAFFGQGTRLTVV.

The J gene is TRBJ1-6, the V gene TRBV29-1; tentative D call: TRBD1 (5 bases). CDR1 and CDR2 (germline): SQVTM, ANQGSEA. The CDR3 extends over 15 amino acids. This CDR3 is CAGGEGGSYNSPLHF. The CDR3 coding sequence is TGCGCCGGGGGGGAAGGTGGCTCCTATAATTCACCCCTCCACTTT.

The rearrangement links TRBV9 to TRBJ1-6; TRBD1 aligns across 7 bases. The CDR3 covers 14 residues. Germline CDR1 SGDLS, CDR2 YYNGEE. The V gene end was trimmed by 3 bases and the J gene end by 5 bases; junction bases not matched to a gene: 2. CDR3 in amino acids: CASSGGTDNSPLHF. For the CDR3, the DNA is TGTGCCAGCAGCGGCGGGACAGATAATTCACCCCTCCACTTT.

The chain uses TRBV9 and TRBJ1-6; 7 bases are shared with TRBD1. This CDR3 spans 18 amino acids. J was trimmed by 0 bases and V by 3 bases; bases with no gene match: 9. Germline CDR1 and CDR2: SGDLS and YYNGEE. The DNA of the CDR3 is TGTGCCAGCAGCGCCGTGGGACAGTCTAGCTCCTATAATTCACCCCTCCACTTT. Translation: CASSAVGQSSSYNSPLHF.

V gene TRBV6-5 combines with J gene TRBJ2-1, with 13 bases identical to TRBD2. V was clipped by 7 bases and J by 7 bases; unmatched bases: 7. Germline lookup yields CDR1 MNHEY and CDR2 SVGAGI. The CDR3 extends over 15 amino acids. The CDR3: CASTQTSGGWNEQFF. CDR3 DNA: TGTGCCAGCACTCAGACTAGCGGGGGGTGGAATGAGCAGTTCTTC.

V usage is TRBV15 and J usage is TRBJ1-1; a weak D match, TRBD1 (5 bases). Germline V CDR1 and CDR2: LNHNV, YYDKDF (reference sequence). Between the trimmed V and J ends, which lost 2 bases and 2 bases, there was a span of 12 bases. The CDR3 is made up of 15 amino acids. The DNA of the CDR3 is TGTGCCACCAGCAGAAATCCGGGGGGAAACACTGAAGCTTTCTTT. Its translation: CATSRNPGGNTEAFF.

The rearrangement links TRBV1 to TRBJ2-3; TRBD2 is the table's D call, not checked against the DNA. TRBV1 is a known pseudogene. CDR3 length: 19 residues. The CDR3 loop is CTSSHGEGFDGGSTDTQYF. CDR3 nucleotides: TGCACCAGCAGCCACGGCGAGGGTTTCGACGGGGGGAGCACAGATACGCAGTATTTT.

The V and J genes are TRBV15 and TRBJ1-5, with TRBD1 as a possible D gene (5 bases). Germline V lookup: CDR1 LNHNV, CDR2 YYDKDF (reference sequence). This CDR3 is built from 18 residues. Trimming removed 0 bases from V and 6 bases from J, with 21 bases in between. The CDR3 loop reads CATSRDGRGGANGQPQHF. The CDR3, as DNA: TGTGCCACCAGCAGAGATGGGAGGGGTGGGGCAAATGGTCAGCCCCAGCATTTT. Looking up the rest from reference TRBV15 and TRBJ1-5 gives the full variable domain: DAMVIQNPRYQVTQFGKPVTLSCSQTLNHNVMYWYQQKSSQAPKLLFHYYDKDFNNEADTPDNFQSRRPNTSFCFLDIRSPGLGDTAMYLCATSRDGRGGANGQPQHFGDGTRLSIL.

This chain uses TRBV7-2 with TRBJ1-3, with TRBD1 identical over 8 bases. The CDR3 covers 17 residues. The J segment lost 0 bases and the V segment lost 5 bases, leaving 9 bases of the junction unmatched. Per germline, CDR1 SGHTA and CDR2 FQGNSA. As DNA, the CDR3 is TGTGCCAGCAGCCCGCCGACAGGGGTCGCCTCTGGAAACACCATATATTTT. Translation: CASSPPTGVASGNTIYF.

The genes are TRBV5-6 and TRBJ2-7; 7 positions match TRBD1. Per the germline V gene, CDR1 is SGHDT and CDR2 is YYEEEE. With V trimmed by 5 bases and J by 2 bases, 19 bases remained unmatched. The CDR3 runs 18 residues. The CDR3 here is CASRLPTGERAHPYEQYV. The CDR3 DNA follows: TGTGCCAGCAGACTCCCCACAGGGGAAAGGGCCCATCCCTACGAGCAGTACGTC.

The genes are TRBV11-2 and TRBJ1-2, with 8 bases aligning to TRBD1. This CDR3 comprises 16 residues. Germline V lookup: CDR1 SGHAT, CDR2 FQNNGV. V gave up 5 bases and J gave up 6 bases; unmatched junction bases: 14. The CDR3 DNA reads as TGTGCCAGCAGCCCGCTTAAACCCGGACAGGGCGATGGCTACACCTTC. Amino acids: CASSPLKPGQGDGYTF.

The chain recombines TRBV7-9 with TRBJ1-2; D gene ambiguous. V lost 6 bases and J 3 bases, leaving 17 bases between the germline ends. This CDR3 comprises 15 residues. Germline V lookup: CDR1 SEHNR, CDR2 FQNEAQ (reference sequence). CDR3 sequence (DNA): TGTGCCAGCAGGGCTGGGCTCAAGAGGGACTATGGCTACACCTTC. It codes for CASRAGLKRDYGYTF.

The chain recombines TRBV7-2 with TRBJ2-1, with TRBD1 identical over 10 bases. CDR1 is SGHTA and CDR2 is FQGNSA in the germline V gene. This CDR3 comprises 15 residues. Losses at the gene ends were 5 bases for V and 5 bases for J; bases not matched to a gene: 6. This CDR3 reads CASSDRDRGHNEQFF. The CDR3 DNA sequence: TGTGCCAGCAGCGACCGGGACAGGGGCCACAATGAGCAGTTCTTC.

CDR3 sequence: CASRKRTDNQPQHF. In DNA, the CDR3 is TGTGCCAGCCGAAAGAGAACAGACAATCAGCCCCAGCATTTT. The V gene is TRBV19, the J gene TRBJ1-5; no reliable D call. Germline V CDR1 and CDR2: LNHDA, SQIVND (reference sequence). Trimming removed 9 bases at V and 3 bases at J, with 15 bases between. There are 14 residues in the CDR3.

The CDR3 loop is CASSDSGLAGAKQFF. CDR3 nucleotides: TGTGCCAGCAGTGACTCGGGACTAGCGGGGGCCAAGCAGTTCTTC. This chain joins TRBV6-4 and TRBJ2-1; 14 positions match TRBD2. This CDR3 is 15 amino acids long. J gave up 11 bases and V 0 bases, and 3 bases lay outside the gene matches. CDR1 is MRHNA, CDR2 SNTAGT, per germline.

The rearrangement uses TRBV6-5 and TRBJ2-2; TRBD2 aligns across 7 bases. Looked up from germline, CDR1 is MNHEY and CDR2 is SVGAGI. With V trimmed by 2 bases and J by 1 base, 1 base remained unmatched. CDR3 length: 15 amino acids. The CDR3 sequence: CASSYREGNTGELFF. In nucleotides, the CDR3 is TGTGCCAGCAGTTACAGGGAGGGGAACACCGGGGAGCTGTTTTTT.

Only a few counts were recorded for this clone. This chain uses TRBV19 with TRBJ2-2, with D tentatively TRBD1 (6 bases). Germline loops: CDR1 LNHDA, CDR2 SQIVND (reference sequence). Deletions cut 0 bases from V and 1 base from J, with 18 bases between. The CDR3 covers 19 residues. CDR3 coding DNA: TGTGCCAGTAGTATAGATCGGTGGGTGGAACAGGGGAACACCGGGGAGCTGTTTTTT. It translates to CASSIDRWVEQGNTGELFF.

This clone was detected once. The chain employs TRBV23-1 and TRBJ1-4; the D gene is possibly TRBD1 (5 bases). TRBV23-1 is placed among ORFs of uncertain function. The V end lost 6 bases, the J end lost 5 bases, and 25 bases lay between the germline ends. The CDR3 spans 18 residues. The CDR3 sequence: CASSPSPVGALSNEKLFF. The CDR3 DNA follows: TGCGCCAGCAGCCCGAGCCCGGTAGGGGCCCTTTCCAATGAAAAACTGTTTTTT.

This chain joins TRBV4-1 and TRBJ2-7; the D is unclear. Germline assignment: CDR1 MGHRA and CDR2 YSYEKL. V was clipped by 0 bases and J by 3 bases, with 6 bases between them. The length of the CDR3 is 13 residues. CDR3 region: CASSQDRDYEQYF. CDR3 nucleotide sequence: TGCGCCAGCAGCCAAGACCGAGACTACGAGCAGTACTTC.

The chain combines TRBV11-1 with TRBJ2-1; 9 positions match TRBD1. The CDR3 has 15 residues. Germline CDR1 reads SGHAT; CDR2 reads FQDESV (reference sequence). Germline trimming cut 5 bases from V and 7 bases from J; bases unmatched to any gene: 9. The CDR3 nucleotides are TGTGCCAGCAGCGAACCGGGACAGGGTAAAAATGAGCAGTTCTTC. Protein: CASSEPGQGKNEQFF. Using reference TRBV11-1 and TRBJ2-1 for the parts outside the CDR3, the full variable domain is EAEVAQSPRYKITEKSQAVAFWCDPISGHATLYWYRQILGQGPELLVQFQDESVVDDSQLPKDRFSAERLKGVDSTLKIQPAELGDSAMYLCASSEPGQGKNEQFFGPGTRLTVL.

CDR3 in amino acids: CATSIGTERYSNQPQHF. For the CDR3, the DNA is TGTGCCACCAGCATAGGGACAGAGAGATATAGCAATCAGCCCCAGCATTTT. The chain employs TRBV15 and TRBJ1-5; 7 nucleotides line up with TRBD1. The CDR3 is 17 residues long. V dropped 4 bases and J dropped 0; count of bases not matched to a gene: 9. The germline CDR1 and CDR2 sequences are LNHNV and YYDKDF (reference sequence).

This sequence joins TRBV3-1 (or the pseudogene TRBV3-2) and TRBJ2-3; the match to TRBD2 covers 8 bases. The CDR3 is 14 residues long. Looked up from germline, CDR1 is LGHDT and CDR2 is YNNKEL (reference sequence). The V segment lost 6 bases and the J segment 4 bases; nucleotides outside the gene matches: 6. CDR3 sequence: CASSRTGGPDTQYF. The CDR3 DNA follows: TGTGCCAGCAGTCGAACGGGGGGGCCAGATACGCAGTATTTT.

The chain combines TRBV28 with TRBJ1-1, with D possibly matching TRBD1 (5 bases). The ends were cut back, 3 bases at V and 10 bases at J, with 21 bases in the middle. Looked up from germline, CDR1 is MDHEN and CDR2 is SYDVKM. The CDR3 has 15 amino acids. The CDR3: CASSFPKSGSPRAFF. In nucleotides, the CDR3 is TGTGCCAGCAGTTTTCCCAAATCAGGGTCCCCCCGAGCTTTCTTT.

This chain joins TRBV7-8 and TRBJ1-1; the D is unclear. This CDR3 spans 14 amino acids. V was pared by 5 bases and J by 8 bases, with 18 bases between. Germline loops: CDR1 SGHVS, CDR2 FQNEAQ. CDR3 nucleotides: TGTGCCAGCAGCCGTGGGCCCTTTAAGGCCGAAGCTTTCTTT. It encodes CASSRGPFKAEAFF.

This clone occurred a few times. The DNA of the CDR3 is TGTGCCAGCAGCGGAAAAAGGGGGCTTGGGAACACTGAAGCTTTCTTT. This sequence encodes CASSGKRGLGNTEAFF. The V gene is TRBV7-9, the J gene TRBJ1-1; 7 bases align to TRBD1. V was clipped by 5 bases and J by 1 base; unmatched bases: 10. The germline gives CDR1 SEHNR, CDR2 FQNEAQ (reference sequence). The CDR3 runs 16 residues.